This T cell receptor (beta chain) was sequenced for a study of shared clonotypes between healthy human individuals. Whole-study findings and limits: Read depth was anticipated to influence clonotype sharing among donors. Some clonotypes were shared by all four sorted-subset donors, while others were not shared. The non-shared ones had lower generation probabilities than the shared ones.

Donors, without exception, were Caucasian adults residing in Nashville, Tennessee. Methods used by the authors: Junction-only sequences without quality scores came from ImmunoSEQ, so filtering differed. TCRdb's copy holds only in-frame clones and misses some; the assay was immunoSEQ multiplex PCR. D and trimming were read from the DNA, whereas the V and J calls and clone size are those reported in that table. Seen here are 2,500,000 or so clones, 80% to 95% observed once, and the top ten hold 0.36%. With respect to this clone: The antigen is not known.

V was clipped by 6 bases and J by 2 bases, with 17 bases between them. From germline, CDR1 is MNHEY and CDR2 SVGAGI. This CDR3 comprises 15 residues. Sequencing was carried out using naive CD4+ T cells from PBMCs. Subset defined: CD45RA+ positively selected. The receptor was derived from a man between 18 and 29 years old in good health. Some clones in this sample may be carry-over from other donors' samples. The chain carries TRBV6-5 and TRBJ2-7; weak D call: TRBD1 (6 bases). CDR3 bases: TGTGCCAGCAGAGTCTTCCTGGGGGCCGCCTACGAGCAGTACTTC. This codes for CASRVFLGAAYEQYF.